These T cell receptor beta chains were read from a single sample in a study of T cells expressing NK-cell markers. Reprocessing the 5' RACE reads, TCRdb reports a single entry for every CDR3 protein and omits DNA. The listing records around 470,000 distinct CDR3 sequences. The sample consisted of blood T cells: a sorted CD56 or NKG2C T cell subset, CD4+ or CD8+ T cells, or bulk PBMC T cells (not recorded which). Every receptor here comes from a woman aged 45-65 years in good health. CDR3s include the opening cysteine and the closing phenylalanine or tryptophan. The order of the fields is J gene, V gene, CDR3 protein.

j_call: TRBJ1-1; v_call: TRBV6-1; cdr3_aa: CASSERRGYTEAFF
j_call: TRBJ2-3; v_call: TRBV19; cdr3_aa: CASSLTGLAGRTDTQYF
j_call: TRBJ1-2; v_call: TRBV4-1; cdr3_aa: CASSQEGRQWGSGYTF
j_call: TRBJ2-3; v_call: TRBV12-3/TRBV12-4; cdr3_aa: CASIPGGIAGLVDTQYF
j_call: TRBJ2-2; v_call: TRBV7-3; cdr3_aa: CASSLMTSGSGELFF
j_call: TRBJ2-7; v_call: TRBV30; cdr3_aa: CAWRRQGVSYEQYF
j_call: TRBJ2-1; v_call: TRBV18; cdr3_aa: CASSPYMTVSYNEQFF
j_call: TRBJ2-7; v_call: TRBV5-1; cdr3_aa: CASSRDRPYEQYF
j_call: TRBJ2-3; v_call: TRBV30; cdr3_aa: CAWSTSPQGPDTQYF
j_call: TRBJ2-1; v_call: TRBV4-2; cdr3_aa: CASSQAGRPEQFF
j_call: TRBJ1-5; v_call: TRBV7-9; cdr3_aa: CASSFTTFLSRNRATNQPQHF
j_call: TRBJ2-3; v_call: TRBV7-6; cdr3_aa: CASSLVVQTRDTQYF
j_call: TRBJ2-1; v_call: TRBV7-8; cdr3_aa: CASSFANRGSYNEQFF
j_call: TRBJ2-7; v_call: TRBV3-1; cdr3_aa: CASSQEPQGGEQYF
j_call: TRBJ2-1; v_call: TRBV24-1; cdr3_aa: CATSVSGSNEQFF
j_call: TRBJ2-5; v_call: TRBV20-1; cdr3_aa: CSASHSGSGETQYF
j_call: TRBJ2-1; v_call: TRBV12-3/TRBV12-4; cdr3_aa: CASSESSRRYEQFF
j_call: TRBJ1-1; v_call: TRBV5-5; cdr3_aa: CASSLVIRDGDEAFF
j_call: TRBJ2-7; v_call: TRBV6-5; cdr3_aa: CASLSTGGGYEQYF
j_call: TRBJ2-3; v_call: TRBV6-5; cdr3_aa: CASAGGRTDTQYF
j_call: TRBJ2-3; v_call: TRBV30; cdr3_aa: CAWSVRAVPDTQYF
j_call: TRBJ1-2; v_call: TRBV5-1; cdr3_aa: CASSLDVAGYTF
j_call: TRBJ1-2; v_call: TRBV7-2; cdr3_aa: CASSLDQYGYTF
j_call: TRBJ2-1; v_call: TRBV9; cdr3_aa: CASSVRGSGRVLGINDEQFF
j_call: TRBJ2-1; v_call: TRBV6-5; cdr3_aa: CASTGQGGHGFYNEQFF
j_call: TRBJ1-5; v_call: TRBV15; cdr3_aa: CATSRRGTEFNQPQHF
j_call: TRBJ2-1; v_call: TRBV18; cdr3_aa: CASSPIAGVGFNEQFF
j_call: TRBJ2-5; v_call: TRBV24-1; cdr3_aa: CATSDWAGGETQYF
j_call: TRBJ2-2; v_call: TRBV24-1; cdr3_aa: CATSDPGTRNTGELFF
j_call: TRBJ2-1; v_call: TRBV3-1; cdr3_aa: CASSQTSGVNEQFF
j_call: TRBJ2-1; v_call: TRBV6-6; cdr3_aa: CASSYTPGSAGDEQFF
j_call: TRBJ2-7; v_call: TRBV12-3/TRBV12-4; cdr3_aa: CASSQRDRGRDEQYF
j_call: TRBJ1-4; v_call: TRBV4-1; cdr3_aa: CASSPTELGRELFF
j_call: TRBJ2-1; v_call: TRBV29-1; cdr3_aa: CSARDRHYNEQFF
j_call: TRBJ1-4; v_call: TRBV10-2; cdr3_aa: CASSLGGTGRSEKLFF
j_call: TRBJ2-2; v_call: TRBV11-3; cdr3_aa: CASGEGGLNTGELFF
j_call: TRBJ1-6; v_call: TRBV27; cdr3_aa: CASSRRTGMGPPLHF
j_call: TRBJ2-1; v_call: TRBV5-1; cdr3_aa: CASSPGTGHGNEQFF
j_call: TRBJ1-1; v_call: TRBV5-1; cdr3_aa: CASSFSPGQGANTEAFF
j_call: TRBJ1-1; v_call: TRBV18; cdr3_aa: CASLPDNRGLGAFF
j_call: TRBJ2-3; v_call: TRBV6-5; cdr3_aa: CASSEGVDTQYF
j_call: TRBJ1-4; v_call: TRBV4-1; cdr3_aa: CASSQDWLSEKLFF
j_call: TRBJ1-1; v_call: TRBV11-3; cdr3_aa: CASSLDPGGSTEAFF
j_call: TRBJ1-2; v_call: TRBV20-1; cdr3_aa: CSATAGSDYGYTF
j_call: TRBJ2-1; v_call: TRBV3-1; cdr3_aa: CASSQSRREYNEQFF
j_call: TRBJ2-2; v_call: TRBV20-1; cdr3_aa: CSARVPGLSNTGELFF
j_call: TRBJ1-1; v_call: TRBV7-9; cdr3_aa: CASSLVVTAKGGTEAFF
j_call: TRBJ1-6; v_call: TRBV7-8; cdr3_aa: CASSSLSGGKGNSPLHF